Listed below are T cell receptor beta chains from one sample, sequenced in a study of T cells after yellow fever vaccination. TCRdb recomputed calls from the 5' RACE reads with MiXCR, one row per CDR3 protein. The repertoire holds 550,000 to 750,000 distinct CDR3 sequences, with about 14% as singletons. The source material was PBMCs, sampled on the day of the yellow fever booster vaccination. The receptors here all came from a man between 25 and 39 years old who received the YFV17D yellow fever vaccine. The CDR3 runs from the conserved cysteine through the conserved F or W. A D gene is named only where the DNA matches it firmly.

d_call v_call cdr3_aa
. TRBV20-1 CSASPREKWTDTQYF
TRBD1 TRBV29-1 CSAEGQGAGEQYF
. TRBV7-9 CASSSFTGGDEQFF
. TRBV7-6 CASSLDEGGPQHF
. TRBV12-3/TRBV12-4 CASTRGGPYEQYF
TRBD1 TRBV14 CASSQNKGQGTHQPQHF
. TRBV9 CASSVVENEQFF
. TRBV4-2 CASSQDHTIAKNIQYF
. TRBV12-3/TRBV12-4 CASRELVGETQYF
TRBD1 TRBV20-1 CSAGDSHSGNTIYF
TRBD2 TRBV5-6 CTSSLRLAGFDEQFF
. TRBV9 CASSETGADTDTQYF
. TRBV20-1 CSAETGDGYTF
. TRBV9 CASSAVGGNTIYF
TRBD2 TRBV3-1 CASSRGLVDEQFF
TRBD2 TRBV7-6 CASSIAGEVTGELFF
. TRBV10-2 CASSDRDGMGNQPQHF
. TRBV14 CASSQDLNNEQFF
TRBD1 TRBV5-1 CASGKGTGYEQYF
TRBD1 TRBV20-1 CRAPGQAANTGELFF
. TRBV18 CASSPPATGAYEQYF
. TRBV20-1 CSARDGSGFTGELFF
. TRBV24-1 CATVEQGTPGQFF
. TRBV28 CASRSLPYEQYF
TRBD2 TRBV2 CASSLGLAGGSFF
. TRBV12-3/TRBV12-4 CASSLWRTEVSGANVLTF
. TRBV7-9 CASSLSQGYPTDTQYF
TRBD1 TRBV20-1 CSAPRDRCTYEQYF
TRBD1 TRBV5-4 CASRPQGAVNTGELFF
TRBD1 TRBV19 CASSIMGQGSDTQYF
. TRBV11-2 CASRPGAPNEQFF
. TRBV3-1 CASSHRGNEQFF
TRBD2 TRBV28 CASSVGRAVFSNEQFF
TRBD2 TRBV20-1 CSASRGTSGTDTQYF
. TRBV29-1 CSLGGSADTQYF
TRBD2 TRBV20-1 CSAPSRGDEQFF
. TRBV20-1 CRARPGPGETQYF
TRBD1 TRBV9 CASSGSGTVGDSPLHF
. TRBV5-1 CASSATGQETQYF
. TRBV20-1 CSASQGAKETQYF
. TRBV27 CASSRGSEAFF
. TRBV5-1 CASSFDGPSYEQYF